This T cell receptor beta chain was recorded in a study of siplizumab effects on memory and regulatory T cells. Findings and limits, study-wide: It seemed that naive T cells were more diverse than memory cells and were major contributors to the alloresponse.

Produced via immunoSEQ multiplex PCR; TCRdb's table is partial and in-frame only. The sample records more than 95,000 clones, roughly 94% being singletons. Points on this clone: The antigen is undetermined.

CDR1 and CDR2 (germline): LNHDA, SQIVND (reference sequence). Trimming cost V 2 bases and J 0 bases; bases outside gene matches: 7. This CDR3 spans 16 amino acids. The V and J genes are TRBV19 and TRBJ2-7; TRBD2 matches 7 bases. This clonotype originated in a human donor in good health. The sample was non-Treg CD4+ T cells sorted from blood. The CDR3 is CASSIRAGASSYEQYF. DNA for the CDR3: TGTGCCAGTAGTATAAGGGCGGGAGCGAGCTCCTACGAGCAGTACTTC.